The 18 T cell receptor beta chains below come from one sample, sequenced in a study of cytomegalovirus exposure and HLA in healthy donors (dated by TCRdb to the late 2010s). The library was prepared using the immunoSEQ multiplex PCR assay. For the multiplex PCR, a mixture combining 60 forward primers for TCR Vbeta segments and 13 reverse primers for TCR Jbeta segments was used. TCRdb provides this immuneACCESS table in a form limited to in-frame rearrangements. Some clones are lacking; in checked studies, under half of them reflect an unresolved V gene, and why the rest are absent is not known. Recorded for this sample are 200,000 or so clones; roughly 80% of them occurred a single time. About 3.1% of the sample belongs to the ten largest clones. Sequenced sample: PBMCs. The origin of the receptors is a young man in good health and CMV-seronegative.

This chain uses TRBV2 with TRBJ1-1; the D gene is possibly TRBD1 (5 bases). The CDR3 spans 15 residues. The V and J ends lost 10 bases and 4 bases respectively, with 22 bases between them. Looked up from germline, CDR1 is SNHLY and CDR2 is FYNNEI. As DNA, the CDR3 is TGTGCCACGACTGCCGGGGGATTAGTAGGCACTGAAGCTTTCTTT. Protein: CATTAGGLVGTEAFF.

The V call is TRBV7-9, the J call TRBJ2-3, with D perhaps matching TRBD2 (5 bases). Germline V CDR1 and CDR2: SEHNR, FQNEAQ (reference sequence). Trimming took off 5 bases at V and 2 bases at J, with 14 bases between the two ends. The CDR3 consists of 15 residues. CDR3 sequence (DNA): TGTGCCAGCAGCCTAGGGTCGGGGAACACAGATACGCAGTATTTT. Translating it yields CASSLGSGNTDTQYF.

Comment on this clone: Mismatch with germline at one junction end may stem from a read error. This chain joins TRBV6-8 and TRBJ2-6; 7 positions agree with TRBD1. The CDR3 spans 18 residues. CDR1 is MNHGY and CDR2 is SAAAGT in the germline V gene. CDR3 coding DNA: TGTGCCAGCAGCCGTCCCGGGACAGATAACTCTGGGGCCAGCGTCCTGACTTTC. It encodes CASSRPGTDNSGASVLTF.

The table lists this clone with a few counts. This chain joins TRBV25-1 and TRBJ2-7; perhaps TRBD1 as D (6 bases). Trimming cost V 3 bases and J 2 bases, with 14 bases left between them. CDR1 and CDR2 from the germline V gene are MGHDK and SYGVNS. The CDR3 is made up of 15 amino acids. The CDR3 protein is CASSDPVQGAYEQYF. CDR3 DNA: TGTGCCAGCAGTGACCCCGTACAGGGCGCCTACGAGCAGTACTTC.

CDR3: CASSPSSPVNYGYTF. Written as DNA, the CDR3 is TGTGCCAGCAGCCCCTCTAGCCCTGTAAACTATGGCTACACCTTC. The rearrangement uses TRBV7-9 and TRBJ1-2; D remains ambiguous. Per the germline V gene, CDR1 is SEHNR and CDR2 is FQNEAQ (reference sequence). The CDR3 is made up of 15 amino acids. V dropped 5 bases and J dropped 2 bases, with 15 bases sitting between them.

This chain joins TRBV13 and TRBJ2-7; D may be TRBD1 (6 bases). Germline CDR1 and CDR2: PRHDT and FYEKMQ (reference sequence). Trimming stripped 2 bases from V and 11 bases from J, with 16 bases between. This CDR3 is 13 amino acids long. This chain's CDR3 is CASSLPGTPAEYF. In DNA, the CDR3 is TGTGCCAGCAGCTTACCCGGGACACCCGCTGAGTACTTC. Drawing the rest from reference TRBV13 and TRBJ2-7, the complete variable domain is AAGVIQSPRHLIKEKRETATLKCYPIPRHDTVYWYQQGPGQDPQFLISFYEKMQSDKGSIPDRFSAQQFSDYHSELNMSSLELGDSALYFCASSLPGTPAEYFGPGTRLTVT.

The chain joins TRBV11-2 to TRBJ1-5, with 11 bases matching TRBD1. The ends lost 6 bases at V and 4 bases at J; junction bases unmatched: 5. The CDR3 is made up of 15 amino acids. CDR1 is SGHAT and CDR2 is FQNNGV in the germline V gene. As DNA, the CDR3 is TGTGCCAGCAGGCAAGGGACAGGGGGTAATCAGCCCCAGCATTTT. Encoded protein: CASRQGTGGNQPQHF. The complete variable domain, with remaining parts taken from reference TRBV11-2 and TRBJ1-5, reads EAGVAQSPRYKIIEKRQSVAFWCNPISGHATLYWYQQILGQGPKLLIQFQNNGVVDDSQLPKDRFSAERLKGVDSTLKIQPAKLEDSAVYLCASRQGTGGNQPQHFGDGTRLSIL.

The chain links TRBV7-8 to TRBJ1-6; 8 nucleotides line up with TRBD1. The junction had 14 bases not matched to a gene; V was cut back by 5 bases and J by 5 bases. Germline V lookup: CDR1 SGHVS, CDR2 FQNEAQ. The CDR3 sequence is 18 residues long. CDR3 coding DNA: TGTGCCAGCAGCCGAGACCATGGTAGGGACAGGCATAATTCACCCCTCCACTTT. As protein: CASSRDHGRDRHNSPLHF.

This chain uses TRBV28 with TRBJ1-2; D is perhaps TRBD1 (6 bases). V was pared by 8 bases and J by 1 base, with 26 bases between. The CDR3 loop spans 18 amino acids. Germline lookup yields CDR1 MDHEN and CDR2 SYDVKM. CDR3 nucleotide sequence: TGTGCCAGCCGGGCCCCACTTGGGGGGGCATCTGGTAACTATGGCTACACCTTC. This sequence encodes CASRAPLGGASGNYGYTF.

The chain joins TRBV11-2 to TRBJ2-3, with 14 bases fitting TRBD2. The V gene end was trimmed by 4 bases and the J gene end by 4 bases; junction bases not matched to a gene: 4. The CDR3 sequence is 16 residues long. CDR1 and CDR2 (germline): SGHAT, FQNNGV. The CDR3 DNA follows: TGTGCCAGCAGCTCGGGACTAGCGGGGGTATCAGATACGCAGTATTTT. Translation: CASSSGLAGVSDTQYF.

The genes are TRBV11-2 and TRBJ1-6; no reliable D call. Germline-derived CDR1 and CDR2 are SGHAT and FQNNGV. Trimming left V 0 bases short and J 4 bases short, with 7 bases between. This CDR3 contains 15 residues. For the CDR3, the DNA is TGTGCCAGCAGCTTAGAATCACATTATAATTCACCCCTCCACTTT. Translating it yields CASSLESHYNSPLHF.

This clone was seen a single time. The chain combines TRBV19 with TRBJ1-4, with no clear D. With 6 bases removed from V and 6 bases from J, the gap between germline ends came to 5 bases. Looked up from germline, CDR1 is LNHDA and CDR2 is SQIVND (reference sequence). This CDR3 contains 11 residues. The CDR3 sequence is CASRSDEKLFF. In nucleotides, the CDR3 is TGTGCCAGTAGGTCGGATGAAAAACTGTTTTTT.

The chain uses TRBV6-1 and TRBJ2-3, with TRBD2 as a possible D gene (5 bases). The CDR3 totals 16 residues. Per germline, CDR1 MNHNS and CDR2 SASEGT. V lost 2 bases and J lost 1, with 13 bases in between. The CDR3 region has the DNA TGTGCCAGCAGTGAAAGAAGGACTCGGGGCACAGATACGCAGTATTTT. Protein sequence: CASSERRTRGTDTQYF.

V is TRBV2 and J is TRBJ2-7, with a possible D match to TRBD2 (5 bases). Germline lookup yields CDR1 SNHLY and CDR2 FYNNEI. The CDR3 has 14 amino acids. Trimming took 0 bases from V and 4 from J, leaving 10 bases between them. The chain's CDR3 is CASSEARVTYEQYF. In DNA, the CDR3 is TGTGCCAGCAGTGAAGCGAGGGTAACATACGAGCAGTACTTC.

This chain joins TRBV9 and TRBJ2-3; D perhaps matches TRBD1 (6 bases). Trimming left V 1 base short and J 6 bases short, with 15 bases between. CDR3 length: 15 residues. CDR1 SGDLS and CDR2 YYNGEE come from the germline V gene. CDR3 sequence: CASSVRQGISDTQYF. Here the CDR3 DNA reads TGTGCCAGCAGCGTACGGCAGGGGATATCTGATACGCAGTATTTT.

The chain has TRBV14 and TRBJ1-2; D unclear. The CDR3 sequence is 17 residues long. Germline assignment: CDR1 SGHDN and CDR2 FVKESK. Trimming pared 0 bases from V and 1 base from J, leaving 15 bases between. The CDR3 region is CASSQEVRGSINYGYTF. CDR3 bases: TGTGCCAGCAGCCAAGAAGTGCGGGGTAGCATTAACTATGGCTACACCTTC. Full variable domain (missing parts from reference TRBV14 and TRBJ1-2): EAGVTQFPSHSVIEKGQTVTLRCDPISGHDNLYWYRRVMGKEIKFLLHFVKESKQDESGMPNNRFLAERTGGTYSTLKVQPAELEDSGVYFCASSQEVRGSINYGYTFGSGTRLTVV.

This chain uses TRBV5-1 with TRBJ2-7, with 11 positions matching TRBD1. With 3 bases clipped from V and 4 bases from J, the junction kept 6 bases outside the gene matches. Germline values: CDR1 SGHRS, CDR2 YFSETQ. The CDR3 sequence is 15 residues long. The CDR3 bases are TGCGCCAGCAGCTGGGGGACAGGGGGTATTTACGAGCAGTACTTC. Protein sequence: CASSWGTGGIYEQYF.

J is TRBJ1-4 and V is TRBV15; 9 nucleotides match TRBD1. Germline CDR1 and CDR2: LNHNV and YYDKDF (reference sequence). The length of the CDR3 is 16 residues. After removal of 3 bases from V and 5 bases from J, the junction contained 7 bases not matched to a gene. For the CDR3, the DNA is TGTGCCACCAGCAGGCCTGGGACAGGGTCGAATGAAAAACTGTTTTTT. Translating gives CATSRPGTGSNEKLFF. The full variable domain, completed using reference TRBV15 and TRBJ1-4, is DAMVIQNPRYQVTQFGKPVTLSCSQTLNHNVMYWYQQKSSQAPKLLFHYYDKDFNNEADTPDNFQSRRPNTSFCFLDIRSPGLGDTAMYLCATSRPGTGSNEKLFFGSGTQLSVL.